This T cell receptor beta chain was sequenced in a study of blood T cells in healthy people across ages. General study results and limits: A greater number of naive CD4+ cells and higher diversity distinguished long-lived donors from aged donors. Strong correlation was found linking TCR beta diversity to naive T cell percentage.

As to this clonotype: The antigen is not known.

Then a second PCR, running roughly 6 to 11 cycles, was carried out with a sample-barcoded 5' primer and a J-beta primer mix. TCRdb re-derived calls from the 5' RACE reads in MiXCR, one entry per CDR3 protein. This sample has 750,000 to 850,000 distinct CDR3 sequences, with 25% found just once. V was clipped by 3 bases and J by 0 bases, with 11 bases between them. CDR3 length: 15 residues. The germline CDR1 and CDR2 sequences are MNHNS and SASEGT. The same data also went into a second study, on T cells of mothers and their children. That source reports: At a sensitivity of approximately 100 clones per million clonotypes, no persistent microchimeric T cell clones appeared.

The chain joins TRBV6-1 to TRBJ1-1, with no clear D. Sequenced sample: blood. This clonotype originated in a boy aged 5-17 years in good health. CDR3 protein: CASSDTANLNTEAFF. CDR3 nucleotide sequence: TGTGCCAGCAGTGATACCGCCAATCTGAACACTGAAGCTTTCTTT.